This TCR beta chain was recovered during a study of T cells in Graves' hyperthyroidism and ophthalmopathy. As for the study in general: Initial diagnosis, before any treatment, was when peripheral blood was collected.

V shed 3 bases and J shed 10 bases, with 16 bases lying between them. The CDR3 covers 15 residues. Germline values: CDR1 SGHVS, CDR2 FQNEAQ. This clonotype was counted ten times or more. The antigen is not known. RNA transcripts served as the template for amplifying TCR beta CDR3 regions. An initial round of RT-PCR targeting the TCR CDR3 relied on the HTBI primer set. TCRdb re-called the multiplex PCR reads with MiXCR, one entry per CDR3 protein. The sample lists around 430,000 distinct CDR3 sequences; approximately 15% were seen once. Diagnosis rested on symptoms, serum thyroxine and TRAb, thyroid ultrasound, and orbital computed tomography. Study conclusions and caveats: Also found in blood were most expanded thyroid clonotypes above 0.001. Ophthalmopathy was identified by the model a median roughly 6.5 months ahead of onset.

This clonotype was obtained from a woman under 40 with Graves' hyperthyroidism. The chain recombines TRBV7-8 with TRBJ1-6, with TRBD1 as a possible D gene (6 bases). Sequencing used blood. DNA for the CDR3: TGTGCCAGCAGCTTTGTCCGGGAGGGGGGCTCACCCCTCCACTTT. It encodes CASSFVREGGSPLHF. Full variable domain (remainder filled in from reference TRBV7-8 and TRBJ1-6): GAGVSQSPRYKVAKRGQDVALRCDPISGHVSLFWYQQALGQGPEFLTYFQNEAQLDKSGLPSDRFFAERPEGSVSTLKIQRTQQEDSAVYLCASSFVREGGSPLHFGNGTRLTVT.